This T cell receptor (beta chain) stems from a study of CD8 T cells in ankylosing spondylitis. Broader study findings: As for the disease-linked clones, they showed a CD8+ phenotype and occurred at relatively low frequencies in peripheral blood.

This CDR3 is 17 amino acids long. V lost 2 bases and J lost 2; bases outside the gene matches: 9. The germline gives CDR1 SGHTA, CDR2 FQGNSA. TCRdb reprocessed the 5' RACE reads with MiXCR, giving one entry per CDR3 protein. The table has roughly 100,000 distinct CDR3 sequences, roughly 8.7% seen once. This clonotype was recorded at least ten times. The antigen remains unidentified. The rearrangement joins TRBV7-2 to TRBJ2-3, with 8 bases matching TRBD2. The sequence came from a male donor with ankylosing spondylitis or in good health (not recorded which). The specimen sequenced was blood, either unsorted or a sorted T cell fraction (not recorded which). CDR3 sequence reads: CASSLLGRGGYTDTQYF. The CDR3 region has the DNA TGTGCCAGCAGCTTACTGGGCCGGGGGGGCTACACAGATACGCAGTATTTT. The full variable domain, in which reference TRBV7-2 and TRBJ2-3 provide the parts outside the CDR3, is GAGVSQSPSNKVTEKGKDVELRCDPISGHTALYWYRQSLGQGLEFLIYFQGNSAPDKSGLPSDRFSAERTGGSVSTLTIQRTQQEDSAVYLCASSLLGRGGYTDTQYFGPGTRLTVL.